These T cell receptor beta chains were read from a single sample in a study of cytomegalovirus exposure and HLA in healthy donors. The protocol was immunoSEQ multiplex PCR, while the TCRdb copy is restricted to in-frame clones and leaves out a portion. The listing contains about 200,000 clones. Sequenced sample: PBMCs. All receptors come from a girl aged 2-10 years in good health and CMV-seropositive. CDR3s include the opening cysteine and the closing phenylalanine or tryptophan. Fields, in order: J gene, D gene, V gene, CDR3 protein, CDR3 DNA. D genes are given only for firm matches.

TRBJ1-4 - TRBV4-1 CASSQADEKLFF TGCGCCAGCAGCCAAGCTGATGAAAAACTGTTTTTT
TRBJ2-1 - TRBV7-2 CASSFPASNEQFF TGTGCCAGCAGCTTTCCCGCGTCCAATGAGCAGTTCTTC
TRBJ2-7 TRBD1 TRBV6-5 CASSYKDRAGYEQYF TGTGCCAGCAGTTACAAAGACAGGGCTGGCTACGAGCAGTACTTC
TRBJ2-5 TRBD2 TRBV5-4 CASRPGTSGRETQYF TGTGCCAGCAGACCAGGGACTAGCGGGAGAGAGACCCAGTACTTC
TRBJ2-1 - TRBV27 CASSLIANNEQFF TGTGCCAGCAGTTTAATAGCAAACAATGAGCAGTTCTTC
TRBJ2-1 TRBD2 TRBV2 CASRELAGGANEQFF TGTGCCAGCAGAGAGCTAGCGGGAGGAGCCAATGAGCAGTTCTTC
TRBJ2-1 - TRBV28 CASSRGLGHRTYNEQFF TGTGCCAGCAGCCGGGGGTTGGGGCACCGGACCTACAATGAGCAGTTCTTC
TRBJ2-1 - TRBV28 CASSLPQGRGEQFF TGTGCCAGCAGTTTACCCCAGGGTAGGGGTGAGCAGTTCTTC
TRBJ1-1 - TRBV9 CASSVDAGLNTEAFF TGTGCCAGCAGCGTAGATGCAGGTTTGAACACTGAAGCTTTCTTT
TRBJ1-4 - TRBV4-1 CASSYTGLPTNEKLFF TGCGCCAGCAGCTACACCGGACTCCCAACTAATGAAAAACTGTTTTTT
TRBJ2-7 TRBD2 TRBV15 CATSSSRLAGLSSYEQYF TGTGCCACCAGCAGTTCGAGACTAGCGGGATTATCCTCCTACGAGCAGTACTTC
TRBJ2-2 - TRBV28 CASILGGNTGELFF TGTGCCAGCATCCTGGGGGGTAACACCGGGGAGCTGTTTTTT
TRBJ2-1 - TRBV5-3 CARSPIPNDRGNEQFF TGTGCCAGAAGCCCAATACCTAACGACCGGGGCAATGAGCAGTTCTTC
TRBJ2-3 TRBD2 TRBV7-2 CASSLRRTSGPSDTQYF TGTGCCAGCAGCCTACGCCGGACTAGCGGGCCTTCGGATACGCAGTATTTT
TRBJ1-2 - TRBV5-1 CASSLGVAQGGYGYTF TGCGCCAGCAGCTTGGGAGTGGCACAGGGAGGGTATGGCTACACCTTC
TRBJ1-1 - TRBV9 CASSLAGGEVFF TGTGCCAGCAGCTTAGCCGGGGGTGAAGTTTTCTTT
TRBJ2-1 - TRBV25-1 CASSAHRVGNEQFF TGTGCCAGCAGTGCCCACAGGGTGGGGAATGAGCAGTTCTTC
TRBJ2-7 TRBD2 TRBV15 CATRREASGPYEQYF TGTGCCACCAGAAGGGAGGCTAGCGGACCCTACGAGCAGTACTTC
TRBJ1-4 TRBD1 TRBV28 CASSFPTVSQTGRKLFF TGTGCCAGCAGTTTCCCCACAGTGAGCCAGACAGGGAGAAAACTGTTTTTT
TRBJ1-5 - TRBV18 CASSPSAEGPQHF TGTGCCAGCTCACCATCGGCCGAGGGGCCCCAGCATTTT
TRBJ2-7 TRBD1 TRBV5-1 CASSVTPGTGGTEQYF TGCGCCAGCAGCGTAACTCCCGGGACAGGGGGAACCGAGCAGTACTTC
TRBJ2-2 - TRBV9 CASSVVGGNTGELFF TGTGCCAGCAGCGTAGTCGGGGGGAACACCGGGGAGCTGTTTTTT
TRBJ2-1 - TRBV4-1 CASSQGQYNEQFF TGCGCCAGCAGCCAAGGACAGTACAATGAGCAGTTCTTC
TRBJ2-1 TRBD2 TRBV10-2 CASSGTSGRNEQFF TGCGCCAGCAGCGGGACTAGCGGGAGAAATGAGCAGTTCTTC
TRBJ2-6 TRBD1 TRBV5-6 CASSFELKTGSGANVLTF TGTGCCAGCAGCTTTGAGCTGAAGACAGGGTCTGGGGCCAACGTCCTGACTTTC
TRBJ2-1 - TRBV4-2 CASSQRGHYDNEQFF TGTGCCAGCAGCCAACGCGGCCACTACGACAATGAGCAGTTCTTC
TRBJ2-7 - TRBV19 CASRAGSNEQYF TGTGCCAGTAGGGCGGGATCGAACGAGCAGTACTTC
TRBJ2-1 TRBD1 TRBV14 CASSPGGRSLNEQFF TGTGCCAGCAGCCCAGGGGGTCGGAGTCTCAATGAGCAGTTCTTC
TRBJ2-7 - TRBV13 CASSLVPADSYEQYF TGTGCCAGCAGCTTGGTGCCAGCGGACTCCTACGAGCAGTACTTC
TRBJ1-1 - TRBV28 CASSLSRSLRGTEAFF TGTGCCAGCAGTTTAAGTAGGAGCCTCAGGGGCACTGAAGCTTTCTTT
TRBJ2-5 TRBD1 TRBV5-4 CASSLVVGTGEETQYF TGTGCCAGCAGCTTGGTTGTGGGGACAGGGGAAGAGACCCAGTACTTC
TRBJ2-1 - TRBV7-3 CASSLVVSAGPLYGEQFF TGTGCCAGCAGCTTAGTCGTTTCTGCAGGGCCCCTATATGGGGAGCAGTTCTTC
TRBJ1-1 - TRBV10-1 CASSESSVNTEAFF TGCGCCAGCAGTGAGTCCTCCGTTAACACTGAAGCTTTCTTT
TRBJ2-4 - TRBV28 CASSFSLPELSAKNIQYF TGTGCCAGCAGTTTCTCACTTCCTGAACTATCAGCCAAAAACATTCAGTACTTC
TRBJ2-3 TRBD2 TRBV19 CASSRVPSGSKTDTQYF TGTGCCAGTAGTAGAGTGCCTAGCGGGAGTAAGACAGATACGCAGTATTTT
TRBJ2-5 - TRBV7-9 CASSSKRLRRETQYF TGTGCCAGCAGCTCGAAGCGACTGAGAAGGGAGACCCAGTACTTC
TRBJ2-5 - TRBV28 CASSLWSTSQETQYF TGTGCCAGCAGTTTATGGTCAACATCTCAAGAGACCCAGTACTTC
TRBJ2-1 TRBD2 TRBV18 CASSPTSDHEQFF TGTGCCAGCTCGCCTACTAGCGACCATGAGCAGTTCTTC
TRBJ2-5 TRBD2 TRBV5-4 CASRKDLVAGKEETQYF TGTGCCAGCAGAAAGGACCTAGTAGCGGGAAAGGAAGAGACCCAGTACTTC
TRBJ1-2 TRBD1 TRBV7-2 CASSWGTAYGYTF TGTGCCAGCAGCTGGGGGACAGCCTATGGCTACACCTTC
TRBJ2-1 TRBD2 TRBV18 CASSPLILREEQFF TGTGCCAGCTCACCACTTATCTTGCGGGAGGAGCAGTTCTTC
TRBJ1-3 - TRBV9 CASSVATSGNTIYF TGTGCCAGCAGCGTAGCTACCTCTGGAAACACCATATATTTT
TRBJ2-3 - TRBV18 CASSRQSSTDTQYF TGTGCCAGCTCCAGACAGAGTAGCACAGATACGCAGTATTTT
TRBJ1-5 TRBD1 TRBV27 CASTPTGGASQPQHF TGTGCCAGCACCCCTACAGGGGGCGCGAGCCAGCCCCAGCATTTT
TRBJ2-4 - TRBV10-3 CAISDRDLAKNIQYF TGTGCCATCAGTGACAGGGACTTGGCCAAAAACATTCAGTACTTC
TRBJ1-1 - TRBV29-1 CSVLDRTNTEAFF TGCAGCGTCCTTGACAGGACGAACACTGAAGCTTTCTTT
TRBJ2-7 TRBD1 TRBV13 CASKTTGTGLYEQYF TGTGCCAGCAAAACTACCGGGACAGGACTCTACGAGCAGTACTTC
TRBJ1-1 - TRBV11-2 CASSLGFGGQKTEAFF TGTGCCAGCAGCTTAGGATTCGGGGGGCAGAAGACTGAAGCTTTCTTT
TRBJ2-7 TRBD2 TRBV27 CASSSGGYEQYF TGTGCCAGCAGTTCGGGGGGGTACGAGCAGTACTTC
TRBJ2-7 - TRBV11-2 CASSFFARTYEQYF TGTGCCAGCAGCTTTTTTGCTAGGACCTACGAGCAGTACTTC
TRBJ2-7 - TRBV28 CASSFEAEGPPYEQYF TGTGCCAGCAGTTTTGAAGCGGAGGGGCCCCCTTACGAGCAGTACTTC
TRBJ2-2 - TRBV6-5 CASRAQPGMGGELFF TGTGCCAGCAGGGCCCAGCCGGGGATGGGCGGGGAGCTGTTTTTT
TRBJ1-5 - TRBV21-1 CASFPYRGRNQPQHF TGTGCCAGCTTCCCCTACAGGGGTCGCAATCAGCCCCAGCATTTT
TRBJ2-3 - TRBV5-6 CASSLVGRNTDTQYF TGTGCCAGCAGCTTGGTGGGCAGGAACACAGATACGCAGTATTTT